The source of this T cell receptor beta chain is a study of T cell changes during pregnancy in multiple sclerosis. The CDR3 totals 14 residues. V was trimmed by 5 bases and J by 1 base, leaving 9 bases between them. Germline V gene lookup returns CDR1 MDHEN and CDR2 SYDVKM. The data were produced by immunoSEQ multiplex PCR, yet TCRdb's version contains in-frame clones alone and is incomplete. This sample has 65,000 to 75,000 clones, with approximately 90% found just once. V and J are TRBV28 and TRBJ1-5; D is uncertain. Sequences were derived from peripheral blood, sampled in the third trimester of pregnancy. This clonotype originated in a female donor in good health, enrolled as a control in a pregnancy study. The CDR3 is CASSPLGSNQPQHF. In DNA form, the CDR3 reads TGTGCCAGCAGTCCCCTCGGGAGCAATCAGCCCCAGCATTTT.